A selection of T cell receptor beta chains follows, all from one sample in a study of blood T cell repertoires in COVID-19. Only in-frame clones appear in the TCRdb table, and some are missing; sequencing was by immunoSEQ multiplex PCR. The sample has roughly 80,000 clones, approximately 82% seen once. Sequencing was done on a sample of peripheral blood. The receptors were sampled from a human donor in a cohort sampled during active COVID-19. The CDR3 runs from the conserved cysteine through the conserved F or W.

j_gene: TRBJ2-1
v_gene: TRBV6-6
CDR3aa: CASSYQGLAGLNEQFF

j_gene: TRBJ2-7
v_gene: TRBV18
CDR3aa: CASSPLGQGPYEQYF

j_gene: TRBJ2-3
v_gene: TRBV5-4
CDR3aa: CASSRGTDTQYF

j_gene: TRBJ2-3
v_gene: TRBV9
CDR3aa: CASSVRDRSTDTQYF

j_gene: TRBJ1-3
v_gene: TRBV9
CDR3aa: CASSVVGASDTIYF

j_gene: TRBJ1-5
v_gene: TRBV4-1
CDR3aa: CASSQHDRAGQPQHF

j_gene: TRBJ2-7
v_gene: TRBV28
CDR3aa: CASSFEAGEQYF

j_gene: TRBJ1-4
v_gene: TRBV5-1
CDR3aa: CASRGTLTTNEKLFF

j_gene: TRBJ2-3
v_gene: TRBV5-1
CDR3aa: CASSPRGGEGGYTDTQYF

j_gene: TRBJ2-3
v_gene: TRBV3-1/TRBV3-2
CDR3aa: CASSLRLAGDVGDTQYF

j_gene: TRBJ2-5
v_gene: TRBV6-1
CDR3aa: CASSEVRQETQYF

j_gene: TRBJ2-1
v_gene: TRBV29-1
CDR3aa: CSAGLAGPYNEQFF

j_gene: TRBJ2-1
v_gene: TRBV10-3
CDR3aa: CAIRTSTSSSYNEQFF

j_gene: TRBJ1-3
v_gene: TRBV18
CDR3aa: CASSTDRGVSGNTIYF

j_gene: TRBJ2-1
v_gene: TRBV6-6
CDR3aa: CASSRPYNEQFF

j_gene: TRBJ2-2
v_gene: TRBV24-1
CDR3aa: CATSEPGQGVTGELFF

j_gene: TRBJ2-7
v_gene: TRBV7-2
CDR3aa: CASSFGTSGGAGEQYF